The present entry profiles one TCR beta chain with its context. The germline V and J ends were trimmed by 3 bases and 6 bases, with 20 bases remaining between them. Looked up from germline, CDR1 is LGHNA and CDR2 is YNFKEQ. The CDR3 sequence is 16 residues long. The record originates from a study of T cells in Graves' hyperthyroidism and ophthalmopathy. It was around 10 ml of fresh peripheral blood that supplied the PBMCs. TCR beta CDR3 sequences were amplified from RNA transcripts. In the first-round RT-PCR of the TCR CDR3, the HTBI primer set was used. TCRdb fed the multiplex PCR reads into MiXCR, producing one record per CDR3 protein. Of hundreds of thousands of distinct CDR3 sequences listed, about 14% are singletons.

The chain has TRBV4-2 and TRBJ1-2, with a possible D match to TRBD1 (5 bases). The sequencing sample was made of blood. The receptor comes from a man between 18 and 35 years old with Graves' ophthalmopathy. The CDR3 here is CASSQDIRAGGNGYTF. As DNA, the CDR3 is TGTGCCAGCAGCCAGGACATACGGGCAGGAGGAAATGGCTACACCTTC.